This T cell receptor (beta chain) comes out of a study of chemoradiotherapy in HPV16-positive cancers. Overall study context: Candidate HPV-specific T-cell clones and common TCR motifs came from functional assays in a couple of HPV16-positive patients. General study results and limits: The functional HPV-specific definition rests on just a couple of HPV16-positive patients. Better recurrence-free survival went with HPV-responsive T-cell expansion in HPV16-positive patients. Non-HPV-specific T cells did not expand in tumors during treatment, whereas candidate HPV-specific clones and E7-related motifs did.

The table came from immunoSEQ multiplex PCR; TCRdb's copy has only in-frame clones and leaves some out. The sample consists of 25,000 to 35,000 clones, about 85% of them appearing once. Comments on this clone: What it recognizes is unknown.

Looked up from germline, CDR1 is SGHRS and CDR2 is YFSETQ. This CDR3 contains 14 residues. V lost 2 bases and J 2 bases, leaving 8 bases between the germline ends. The clonotype comes from a human donor with HPV-associated anogenital cancer. Sequences were derived from blood, sampled from a patient who underwent chemoradiotherapy. This rearrangement joins TRBV5-1 to TRBJ1-5; D gene ambiguous. CDR3 protein: CASSFNSGNQPQHF. The CDR3 bases are TGCGCCAGCAGCTTCAATTCGGGCAATCAGCCCCAGCATTTT.